A single sample is the source of the 26 T cell receptor beta chains below, sequenced in a study of blood T cell repertoires in COVID-19. Method: immunoSEQ multiplex PCR; TCRdb's copy keeps in-frame clones and lacks some. The table includes a few hundred thousand clones, around 84% detected once. The specimen was PBMCs or T cells enriched from blood (not recorded which). The receptors were sampled from a woman aged 50 to 60 who had recovered from COVID-19.

The chain uses TRBV11-2 and TRBJ1-4; no clear D gene. Germline values: CDR1 SGHAT, CDR2 FQNNGV. Trimming stripped 8 bases from V and 7 bases from J, with 14 bases between. This CDR3 has 13 amino acids. CDR3 region: CASHRGSGEKLFF. The CDR3 DNA sequence: TGTGCCAGCCATAGAGGCAGCGGTGAAAAACTGTTTTTT.

This clone was seen only a few times. V is TRBV14 and J is TRBJ2-7, with D hard to call. The CDR3 is 11 amino acids. Trimming took 2 bases from V and 6 from J, leaving 5 bases between them. Germline loops: CDR1 SGHDN, CDR2 FVKESK. For the CDR3, the DNA is TGTGCCAGCAGCCAATCCCTCGAGCAGTACTTC. Its translation: CASSQSLEQYF.

This rearrangement joins TRBV18 to TRBJ1-4; TRBD1 matches at 7 bases. The CDR3 totals 15 residues. In germline, CDR1 is KGHSH, CDR2 LQKENI. With 5 bases clipped from V and 3 bases from J, the junction kept 6 bases outside the gene matches. This CDR3 reads CASSDNRGPNEKLFF. CDR3 nucleotides: TGTGCCAGCTCAGACAACAGGGGTCCTAATGAAAAACTGTTTTTT.

The chain has TRBV6-5 and TRBJ2-2, with 10 nucleotides matching TRBD2. The CDR3 is 16 amino acids. Germline CDR1 and CDR2: MNHEY and SVGAGI. Trimming at V came to 0 bases and at J to 6 bases, leaving 4 bases not matched to a gene. CDR3: CASSYSILAGAGELFF. In DNA form, the CDR3 reads TGTGCCAGCAGTTACTCGATCCTAGCGGGAGCCGGGGAGCTGTTTTTT.

This rearrangement joins TRBV9 to TRBJ2-2; 10 nucleotides agree with TRBD1. V shed 4 bases and J 6 bases; nucleotides not matched to a gene: 3. Germline loops: CDR1 SGDLS, CDR2 YYNGEE. CDR3 length equals 14 residues. CDR3 sequence: CASSRDRGAGELFF. CDR3 bases: TGTGCCAGCAGCAGGGACAGGGGTGCCGGGGAGCTGTTTTTT. Filled out from reference TRBV9 and TRBJ2-2, the complete variable domain reads DSGVTQTPKHLITATGQRVTLRCSPRSGDLSVYWYQQSLDQGLQFLIQYYNGEERAKGNILERFSAQQFPDLHSELNLSSLELGDSALYFCASSRDRGAGELFFGEGSRLTVL.

The chain is built from TRBV18 and TRBJ1-5; 8 bases line up with TRBD1. Germline V lookup: CDR1 KGHSH, CDR2 LQKENI. J lost 3 bases, V lost 4 bases, and 5 bases had no gene match. The CDR3 totals 15 residues. CDR3 loop: CASSRTTGDNQPQHF. CDR3 DNA: TGTGCCAGCTCACGCACGACAGGGGACAATCAGCCCCAGCATTTT. Variable domain in full (rest from reference TRBV18 and TRBJ1-5): NAGVMQNPRHLVRRRGQEARLRCSPMKGHSHVYWYRQLPEEGLKFMVYLQKENIIDESGMPKERFSAEFPKEGPSILRIQQVVRGDSAAYFCASSRTTGDNQPQHFGDGTRLSIL.

The gene calls are TRBV5-6 and TRBJ1-5; tentative D call: TRBD1 (6 bases). The CDR3 length is 15 residues. Between the trimmed V and J ends, which lost 4 bases and 2 bases, there was a span of 13 bases. CDR1 is SGHDT and CDR2 is YYEEEE in the germline V gene. Written as DNA, the CDR3 is TGTGCCAGCAGCCTTGGGACATTGGGCAATCAGCCCCAGCATTTT. Translation gives CASSLGTLGNQPQHF.

The gene calls are TRBV3-1 (or the pseudogene TRBV3-2) and TRBJ1-1, with TRBD1 matching over 9 bases. Trimming took 10 bases from V and 4 from J; bases not matched to a gene: 10. The CDR3 consists of 14 residues. The germline V gene encodes CDR1 LGHDT and CDR2 YNNKEL (reference sequence). CDR3 bases: TGTGCCATCACGGGACAGGGTGTTTTCACTGAAGCTTTCTTT. Encoded protein: CAITGQGVFTEAFF.

The V call is TRBV5-1, the J call TRBJ2-1, with a tentative D call TRBD2 (5 bases). CDR1 is SGHRS, CDR2 YFSETQ, per germline. The CDR3 has 14 amino acids. Trimming cost V 7 bases and J 7 bases, with 18 bases left between them. The CDR3 is CASQATTLGNEQFF. The CDR3 nucleotides read TGCGCCAGCCAGGCGACTACGCTAGGGAATGAGCAGTTCTTC.

The chain couples TRBV27 to TRBJ1-5, with 9 bases matching TRBD1. The V gene end was trimmed by 6 bases and the J gene end by 7 bases; junction bases not matched to a gene: 13. This CDR3 has 16 amino acids. Germline-derived CDR1 and CDR2 are MNHEY and SMNVEV (reference sequence). The CDR3 is CASSRGQGLGYQPQHF. CDR3 in DNA: TGTGCCAGCAGCCGAGGACAGGGGCTAGGCTACCAGCCCCAGCATTTT.

The chain is built from TRBV19 and TRBJ2-7; perhaps TRBD1 as D (6 bases). This CDR3 has 15 residues. The V and J ends lost 4 bases and 0 bases respectively, with 13 bases between them. Germline lookup yields CDR1 LNHDA and CDR2 SQIVND (reference sequence). The CDR3 DNA is TGTGCCAGTAGTACCGGACAGTCAATCTCCTACGAGCAGTACTTC. Translating gives CASSTGQSISYEQYF.

J is TRBJ2-7 and V is TRBV7-2; 12 bases agree with TRBD2. CDR1 is SGHTA, CDR2 FQGNSA, per germline. The CDR3 is 16 amino acids. With V trimmed by 5 bases and J by 7 bases, 12 bases remained unmatched. CDR3 protein: CASSATSGRGGWEQYF. DNA of the CDR3: TGTGCCAGCAGCGCGACTAGCGGGAGAGGGGGCTGGGAGCAGTACTTC.

Here the CDR3 reads CASSLLAGLYEQYF. As DNA, the CDR3 is TGTGCCAGCAGTCTACTAGCGGGACTATACGAGCAGTACTTC. This chain connects TRBV6-5 to TRBJ2-7, with 10 positions matching TRBD2. This CDR3 contains 14 residues. V shed 5 bases, J shed 4 bases, and the junction held 5 bases outside the gene matches. In germline, CDR1 is MNHEY, CDR2 SVGAGI.

This clone was counted a single time. The chain couples TRBV28 to TRBJ2-7; a possible D gene is TRBD2 (7 bases). Trimming removed 7 bases from V and 3 bases from J, with 13 bases in between. Germline V lookup: CDR1 MDHEN, CDR2 SYDVKM. This CDR3 region has 13 residues. The CDR3 DNA reads TGTGCCAGCACTGGGGGGGCAGTCTACGAGCAGTACTTC. This gives the protein CASTGGAVYEQYF. The complete variable domain, with remaining parts taken from reference TRBV28 and TRBJ2-7, reads DVKVTQSSRYLVKRTGEKVFLECVQDMDHENMFWYRQDPGLGLRLIYFSYDVKMKEKGDIPEGYSVSREKKERFSLILESASTNQTSMYLCASTGGAVYEQYFGPGTRLTVT.

CDR3 loop: CASSVVGAGYEQYF. Here the CDR3 DNA reads TGTGCCAGCAGCGTAGTAGGGGCTGGATACGAGCAGTACTTC. The chain links TRBV7-9 to TRBJ2-7; a weak D match, TRBD1 (5 bases). Germline values: CDR1 SEHNR, CDR2 FQNEAQ (reference sequence). The CDR3 length is 14 residues. V shed 5 bases and J shed 4 bases, with 15 bases lying between them. Based on the CDR3 plus reference TRBV7-9 and TRBJ2-7, the full variable domain is DTGVSQNPRHKITKRGQNVTFRCDPISEHNRLYWYRQTLGQGPEFLTYFQNEAQLEKSRLLSDRFSAERPKGSFSTLEIQRTEQGDSAMYLCASSVVGAGYEQYFGPGTRLTVT.

The chain combines TRBV5-1 with TRBJ2-3; 10 nucleotides match TRBD2. The CDR3 is made up of 17 amino acids. Trimming cost V 4 bases and J 3 bases; bases outside gene matches: 11. Germline V gene data show CDR1 as SGHRS and CDR2 as YFSETQ. This CDR3 is CASSRAGSSGSTDTQYF. In DNA form, the CDR3 reads TGCGCCAGCAGCCGGGCGGGATCTAGCGGGAGTACAGATACGCAGTATTTT. Variable domain in full (rest from reference TRBV5-1 and TRBJ2-3): KAGVTQTPRYLIKTRGQQVTLSCSPISGHRSVSWYQQTPGQGLQFLFEYFSETQRNKGNFPGRFSGRQFSNSRSEMNVSTLELGDSALYLCASSRAGSSGSTDTQYFGPGTRLTVL.

The rearrangement joins TRBV3-1 (or the pseudogene TRBV3-2) to TRBJ2-2; 9 bases are a match to TRBD2. The J segment lost 14 bases and the V segment lost 6 bases, leaving 7 bases of the junction unmatched. The CDR3 spans 12 residues. Germline-derived CDR1 and CDR2 are LGHDT and YNNKEL (reference sequence). CDR3 sequence (DNA): TGTGCCAGCAGTCCAAGAGCGGGGGGACTGTTTTTT. Its protein is CASSPRAGGLFF.

This clone has just a few counts. The chain uses TRBV12-3 or TRBV12-4 and TRBJ1-2; the D is unclear. The CDR3 sequence is 12 residues long. Deletions cut 3 bases from V and 4 bases from J, with 6 bases between. As DNA, the CDR3 is TGTGCCAGCAGTTTTGTCGGCTATGGCTACACCTTC. Its protein product is CASSFVGYGYTF.

The CDR3 nucleotides read TGTGCCAGCAGCCAAGTCCGCCAAGCGGGATTTGATCGGGATACGCAGTATTTT. This codes for CASSQVRQAGFDRDTQYF. J is TRBJ2-3 and V is TRBV3-1 (or the pseudogene TRBV3-2); 7 positions agree with TRBD2. The V segment lost 1 base and the J segment 6 bases; nucleotides outside the gene matches: 16. The CDR3 consists of 18 residues. CDR1 is LGHDT, CDR2 YNNKEL, per germline (reference sequence).

The CDR3 reads CASSRTSGRLGSEQFF. DNA for the CDR3: TGTGCCAGCAGTCGTACTAGCGGGAGGTTGGGCAGTGAGCAGTTCTTC. This rearrangement joins TRBV6-4 to TRBJ2-1; TRBD2 aligns across 12 bases. The CDR3 sequence is 16 residues long. CDR1 is MRHNA, CDR2 SNTAGT, per germline. Unmatched junction bases numbered 11, after V lost 5 bases and J lost 9 bases.

V usage is TRBV25-1 and J usage is TRBJ2-1, with TRBD2 identical over 15 bases. Per germline, CDR1 MGHDK and CDR2 SYGVNS. The CDR3 covers 16 residues. Trimming at V came to 2 bases and at J to 12 bases, leaving 8 bases not matched to a gene. The CDR3 coding sequence is TGTGCCAGCAGTGAAGGCGGACTAGCGGGAGGGATTGCGCAGTTCTTC. Translating gives CASSEGGLAGGIAQFF.

The chain uses TRBV18 and TRBJ2-5; 7 bases fit TRBD2. The CDR3 runs 14 residues. Germline CDR1 KGHSH, CDR2 LQKENI. The V and J ends lost 6 bases and 5 bases, in that order; junction bases with no gene match: 9. CDR3 in amino acids: CASSPGRRSETQYF. Written as DNA, the CDR3 is TGTGCCAGCTCCCCCGGGAGGAGGAGTGAGACCCAGTACTTC.

The gene calls are TRBV11-2 and TRBJ1-1, with D perhaps matching TRBD1 (6 bases). This CDR3 is built from 14 residues. Looked up from germline, CDR1 is SGHAT and CDR2 is FQNNGV. V was clipped by 5 bases and J by 1 base, with 11 bases between them. Written as DNA, the CDR3 is TGTGCCAGCAGCATACAGGGCAGGAACACTGAAGCTTTCTTT. Translated: CASSIQGRNTEAFF.

As regards this clone: The identical CDR3 is also encoded by other nucleotide sequences in the sample. This chain uses TRBV7-8 with TRBJ1-2; possibly TRBD1 for D (5 bases). The V and J ends lost 1 base and 2 bases respectively, with 8 bases between them. Germline CDR1 SGHVS, CDR2 FQNEAQ. This CDR3 has 14 amino acids. CDR3 DNA sequence: TGTGCCAGCAGCTTAGTGGGGGGAAACTATGGCTACACCTTC. Amino acids: CASSLVGGNYGYTF.

V is TRBV4-2 and J is TRBJ2-3; 9 bases are shared with TRBD1. Germline V gene data show CDR1 as LGHNA and CDR2 as YNFKEQ. With V trimmed by 1 base and J by 6 bases, 5 bases remained unmatched. CDR3 size: 15 residues. The CDR3 region is CASSQGDRDDDTQYF. The CDR3 DNA reads TGTGCCAGCAGCCAAGGGGACAGGGACGATGATACGCAGTATTTT.

The chain carries TRBV10-3 and TRBJ1-5, with D perhaps matching TRBD1 (6 bases). This CDR3 is 15 amino acids long. Germline assignment: CDR1 ENHRY and CDR2 SYGVKD. V was cut by 5 bases and J by 0 bases, with 11 bases left in between. The CDR3 here is CAISPDRYSNQPQHF. CDR3 bases: TGTGCCATCAGTCCGGACAGATATAGCAATCAGCCCCAGCATTTT.